The 6 T cell receptor beta chains given below trace back to one sample, sequenced in a study of T cell responses to AZD1222 COVID-19 vaccine. Sequencing was performed with immunoSEQ multiplex PCR; in TCRdb, only in-frame clones are kept and a portion is missing. This sample carries about 190,000 clones, 87% of them seen once, and the ten largest clones take 2.5% to 3%. The sample here was peripheral blood, taken on day 0 of MenACWY control vaccination. The receptors originated from an adult in good health.

This chain links TRBV29-1 with TRBJ2-2; D is uncertain. V was clipped by 3 bases and J by 6 bases, with 8 bases between them. This CDR3 region has 12 residues. CDR1 is SQVTM and CDR2 is ANQGSEA in the germline V gene. CDR3 amino acids: CSVDGPSGELFF. CDR3 DNA: TGCAGCGTTGATGGACCCTCCGGGGAGCTGTTTTTT.

The chain combines TRBV3-1 (or the pseudogene TRBV3-2) with TRBJ2-1; D ambiguous. This CDR3 region has 14 residues. The V end lost 6 bases, the J end lost 4 bases, and 13 bases lay between the germline ends. Germline-derived CDR1 and CDR2 are LGHDT and YNNKEL (reference sequence). CDR3 amino acids: CASSPNYRYNEQFF. The CDR3 DNA is TGTGCCAGCAGTCCAAACTATCGTTACAATGAGCAGTTCTTC.

This sequence joins TRBV25-1 and TRBJ1-2; D possibly corresponds to TRBD1 (6 bases). The CDR3 contains 13 residues. Germline V gives CDR1 MGHDK, CDR2 SYGVNS. The V and J ends lost 6 bases and 3 bases respectively, with 11 bases between them. This CDR3 reads CASRTGGDYGYTF. The DNA of the CDR3 is TGTGCCAGCAGGACAGGAGGGGACTATGGCTACACCTTC.

The rearrangement joins TRBV19 to TRBJ2-7; D is possibly TRBD2 (5 bases). This CDR3 contains 13 residues. Trimming took 6 bases from V and 3 from J, leaving 12 bases between them. In germline, CDR1 is LNHDA, CDR2 SQIVND (reference sequence). CDR3 residues: CASSTGEGYEQYF. The DNA of the CDR3 is TGTGCCAGTAGCACCGGAGAGGGCTACGAGCAGTACTTC.

In this sample, this clone turned up once. This chain links TRBV28 with TRBJ1-1; tentatively, D is TRBD1 (5 bases). This CDR3 has 15 amino acids. Germline V CDR1 and CDR2: MDHEN, SYDVKM. V lost 6 bases and J 0 bases, leaving 14 bases between the germline ends. CDR3: CASRTTDVMNTEAFF. The CDR3 DNA reads TGTGCCAGCAGAACGACAGACGTCATGAACACTGAAGCTTTCTTT.

This clone was seen a few times. The chain is built from TRBV2 and TRBJ1-5; D uncertain. The CDR3 extends over 13 amino acids. Germline CDR1 SNHLY, CDR2 FYNNEI. V lost 3 bases and J 5 bases, leaving 8 bases between the germline ends. The CDR3 reads CASSELRDQPQHF. The CDR3 bases are TGTGCCAGCAGTGAGCTGAGGGATCAGCCCCAGCATTTT. Full variable domain (rest looked up from reference TRBV2 and TRBJ1-5): EPEVTQTPSHQVTQMGQEVILRCVPISNHLYFYWYRQILGQKVEFLVSFYNNEISEKSEIFDDQFSVERPDGSNFTLKIRSTKLEDSAMYFCASSELRDQPQHFGDGTRLSIL.